A selection of T cell receptor beta chains follows, all from one sample in a study of OX40 agonist ivuxolimab in advanced cancers. Assay: immunoSEQ multiplex PCR; the TCRdb copy retains only in-frame clones and omits some. The sample includes around 19,000 clones, 80% to 90% of them seen just once. The material was CD4+ or CD8+ T cells sorted from blood, obtained in a trial of the OX40 agonist ivuxolimab. The receptor source for this set is an adult with an advanced solid tumor such as melanoma, head and neck, liver or kidney cancer. CDR3s include the opening cysteine and the closing phenylalanine or tryptophan. Each record gives: CDR3 protein, CDR3 DNA, V gene, CDR3 length, J gene, clone size, D gene. A D gene is named only where the DNA matches it firmly. Only part of the rows carry a size: once, few, many, or a class if the clone is expanded.

CDR3 protein: CASRGRSQETQYF
CDR3 DNA: TGTGCCAGCAGGGGGAGGTCCCAAGAGACCCAGTACTTC
V gene: TRBV27
CDR3 length: 13
J gene: TRBJ2-5
clone size: .
D gene: .

CDR3 protein: CASSHTGTGGHEQYF
CDR3 DNA: TGTGCCAGCTCACATACCGGGACAGGTGGTCACGAGCAGTACTTC
V gene: TRBV18
CDR3 length: 15
J gene: TRBJ2-7
clone size: few
D gene: TRBD1

CDR3 protein: CASSSLVGGNYEQYF
CDR3 DNA: TGTGCCAGCAGCTCCTTGGTGGGGGGAAACTACGAGCAGTACTTC
V gene: TRBV11-2
CDR3 length: 15
J gene: TRBJ2-7
clone size: .
D gene: .

CDR3 protein: CASSEGVWGYGYTF
CDR3 DNA: TGTGCCAGCAGTGAAGGGGTGTGGGGCTATGGCTACACCTTC
V gene: TRBV2
CDR3 length: 14
J gene: TRBJ1-2
clone size: .
D gene: .

CDR3 protein: CASSRGGNSYEQYF
CDR3 DNA: TGTGCCAGCAGTAGAGGCGGTAACTCCTACGAGCAGTACTTC
V gene: TRBV28
CDR3 length: 14
J gene: TRBJ2-7
clone size: .
D gene: .

CDR3 protein: CASSLAGRRGGQETQYF
CDR3 DNA: TGCGCCAGCAGCTTGGCGGGGCGGCGGGGGGGCCAAGAGACCCAGTACTTC
V gene: TRBV5-1
CDR3 length: 17
J gene: TRBJ2-5
clone size: .
D gene: TRBD2

CDR3 protein: CASSPTRTGAMNTEAFF
CDR3 DNA: TGTGCCAGCTCACCCACCAGGACAGGGGCCATGAACACTGAAGCTTTCTTT
V gene: TRBV18
CDR3 length: 17
J gene: TRBJ1-1
clone size: .
D gene: TRBD1

CDR3 protein: CASSTGRDWETQYF
CDR3 DNA: TGCGCCAGCAGCACCGGACGTGATTGGGAGACCCAGTACTTC
V gene: TRBV5-1
CDR3 length: 14
J gene: TRBJ2-5
clone size: .
D gene: .

CDR3 protein: CASSLVGGQETQYF
CDR3 DNA: TGTGCCAGCAGCTTAGTGGGAGGGCAAGAGACCCAGTACTTC
V gene: TRBV7-2
CDR3 length: 14
J gene: TRBJ2-5
clone size: .
D gene: TRBD2

CDR3 protein: CASGLAGPNEQFF
CDR3 DNA: TGTGCCAGCGGACTAGCGGGGCCCAATGAGCAGTTCTTC
V gene: TRBV2
CDR3 length: 13
J gene: TRBJ2-1
clone size: .
D gene: TRBD2

CDR3 protein: CASQKAGQGGGNTIYF
CDR3 DNA: TGTGCCAGCCAAAAGGCCGGACAGGGCGGTGGAAACACCATATATTTT
V gene: TRBV5-4
CDR3 length: 16
J gene: TRBJ1-3
clone size: few
D gene: TRBD1

CDR3 protein: CASSARTVINSPLHF
CDR3 DNA: TGTGCCAGCAGCGCAAGGACAGTAATTAATTCACCCCTCCACTTT
V gene: TRBV7-9
CDR3 length: 15
J gene: TRBJ1-6
clone size: .
D gene: .

CDR3 protein: CASGLGQGPDTQYF
CDR3 DNA: TGCGCCAGCGGATTGGGACAGGGCCCAGATACGCAGTATTTT
V gene: TRBV5-1
CDR3 length: 14
J gene: TRBJ2-3
clone size: .
D gene: TRBD1

CDR3 protein: CASSSDPINGYTF
CDR3 DNA: TGTGCCAGCAGTTCGGACCCTATTAATGGCTACACCTTC
V gene: TRBV27
CDR3 length: 13
J gene: TRBJ1-2
clone size: .
D gene: .

CDR3 protein: CASSLELGGGELFF
CDR3 DNA: TGCGCCAGCAGCTTGGAACTAGGGGGCGGGGAGCTGTTTTTT
V gene: TRBV5-1
CDR3 length: 14
J gene: TRBJ2-2
clone size: .
D gene: .

CDR3 protein: CASSTLTGNTEAFF
CDR3 DNA: TGTGCCAGCTCTACCCTGACAGGGAACACTGAAGCTTTCTTT
V gene: TRBV2
CDR3 length: 14
J gene: TRBJ1-1
clone size: once
D gene: .

CDR3 protein: CASSYTGTAVYEQYF
CDR3 DNA: TGTGCCAGCAGCTATACCGGGACAGCGGTCTACGAGCAGTACTTC
V gene: TRBV4-2
CDR3 length: 15
J gene: TRBJ2-7
clone size: .
D gene: TRBD1

CDR3 protein: CASSLAGPGSYNSPLHF
CDR3 DNA: TGTGCCAGCAGCTTGGCCGGGCCAGGCTCCTATAATTCACCCCTCCACTTT
V gene: TRBV7-2
CDR3 length: 17
J gene: TRBJ1-6
clone size: .
D gene: .

CDR3 protein: CASSIVPAGGYGYTF
CDR3 DNA: TGTGCCAGTAGTATAGTTCCAGCGGGGGGCTATGGCTACACCTTC
V gene: TRBV19
CDR3 length: 15
J gene: TRBJ1-2
clone size: .
D gene: .

CDR3 protein: CASSLVWTSGSASTDTQYF
CDR3 DNA: TGTGCCAGCAGCTTAGTATGGACTAGCGGGAGTGCTAGCACAGATACGCAGTATTTT
V gene: TRBV7-9
CDR3 length: 19
J gene: TRBJ2-3
clone size: .
D gene: TRBD2

CDR3 protein: CASSLDRVWDTEFYGYTF
CDR3 DNA: TGTGCCAGCAGCTTAGATAGGGTTTGGGACACGGAGTTTTATGGCTACACCTTC
V gene: TRBV11-1
CDR3 length: 18
J gene: TRBJ1-2
clone size: .
D gene: .

CDR3 protein: CASSLERGRDQPQHF
CDR3 DNA: TGTGCCAGCAGCTTGGAAAGGGGTAGGGATCAGCCCCAGCATTTT
V gene: TRBV5-4
CDR3 length: 15
J gene: TRBJ1-5
clone size: .
D gene: .

CDR3 protein: CASSQEGTGLGGYTF
CDR3 DNA: TGCGCCAGCAGCCAAGAGGGGACAGGGTTGGGTGGCTACACCTTC
V gene: TRBV4-1
CDR3 length: 15
J gene: TRBJ1-2
clone size: .
D gene: TRBD1

CDR3 protein: CASSWSSGELFF
CDR3 DNA: TGTGCCAGCAGCTGGTCTTCCGGGGAGCTGTTTTTT
V gene: TRBV5-6
CDR3 length: 12
J gene: TRBJ2-2
clone size: .
D gene: .

CDR3 protein: CASTDQAKNIQYF
CDR3 DNA: TGTGCCAGCACGGACCAAGCCAAAAACATTCAGTACTTC
V gene: TRBV6-5
CDR3 length: 13
J gene: TRBJ2-4
clone size: .
D gene: .

CDR3 protein: CASSYPGSNQPQHF
CDR3 DNA: TGTGCCAGCAGTTACCCAGGTAGCAATCAGCCCCAGCATTTT
V gene: TRBV6-5
CDR3 length: 14
J gene: TRBJ1-5
clone size: .
D gene: .

CDR3 protein: CASSLADEQFF
CDR3 DNA: TGTGCCAGCAGCCTAGCCGATGAGCAGTTCTTC
V gene: TRBV5-8
CDR3 length: 11
J gene: TRBJ2-1
clone size: .
D gene: .

CDR3 protein: CASSAGTSYRETQYF
CDR3 DNA: TGTGCCAGCAGTGCAGGGACTAGTTATCGGGAGACCCAGTACTTC
V gene: TRBV25-1
CDR3 length: 15
J gene: TRBJ2-5
clone size: .
D gene: TRBD2

CDR3 protein: CAISDPGRITDTQYF
CDR3 DNA: TGTGCCATCAGTGATCCGGGACGGATCACAGATACGCAGTATTTT
V gene: TRBV10-3
CDR3 length: 15
J gene: TRBJ2-3
clone size: .
D gene: .

CDR3 protein: CASSSGTSGYNEQFF
CDR3 DNA: TGTGCCAGCAGCTCCGGGACTAGCGGTTACAATGAGCAGTTCTTC
V gene: TRBV7-2
CDR3 length: 15
J gene: TRBJ2-1
clone size: .
D gene: TRBD2

CDR3 protein: CASGTENYQPQHF
CDR3 DNA: TGTGCCAGCGGGACAGAAAACTATCAGCCCCAGCATTTT
V gene: TRBV6-6
CDR3 length: 13
J gene: TRBJ1-5
clone size: .
D gene: TRBD1

CDR3 protein: CASRRLGTVNTEAFF
CDR3 DNA: TGCGCCAGCAGACGACTTGGGACGGTGAACACTGAAGCTTTCTTT
V gene: TRBV5-1
CDR3 length: 15
J gene: TRBJ1-1
clone size: few
D gene: .

CDR3 protein: CASSTGQPGANVLTF
CDR3 DNA: TGTGCCAGTAGTACGGGACAGCCTGGGGCCAACGTCCTGACTTTC
V gene: TRBV19
CDR3 length: 15
J gene: TRBJ2-6
clone size: once
D gene: TRBD1

CDR3 protein: CASSQERRGRSYNEQFF
CDR3 DNA: TGCGCCAGCAGCCAAGAAAGGAGGGGCAGATCCTACAATGAGCAGTTCTTC
V gene: TRBV4-1
CDR3 length: 17
J gene: TRBJ2-1
clone size: once
D gene: .

CDR3 protein: CASSLREAGELFF
CDR3 DNA: TGCGCCAGCAGCCTCAGGGAAGCCGGGGAGCTGTTTTTT
V gene: TRBV4-1
CDR3 length: 13
J gene: TRBJ2-2
clone size: .
D gene: .

CDR3 protein: CASSGGWANTEAFF
CDR3 DNA: TGTGCCAGCAGCGGTGGGTGGGCCAACACTGAAGCTTTCTTT
V gene: TRBV13
CDR3 length: 14
J gene: TRBJ1-1
clone size: .
D gene: .

CDR3 protein: CASSYGWDTEAFF
CDR3 DNA: TGTGCCAGCAGTTACGGCTGGGACACTGAAGCTTTCTTT
V gene: TRBV6-6
CDR3 length: 13
J gene: TRBJ1-1
clone size: .
D gene: .

CDR3 protein: CATSRGGTSYEQYF
CDR3 DNA: TGTGCCACCAGCAGAGGGGGCACCTCCTACGAGCAGTACTTC
V gene: TRBV15
CDR3 length: 14
J gene: TRBJ2-7
clone size: few
D gene: .

CDR3 protein: CASSFWRATTDTQYF
CDR3 DNA: TGTGCCAGCAGTTTTTGGCGGGCCACTACAGATACGCAGTATTTT
V gene: TRBV27
CDR3 length: 15
J gene: TRBJ2-3
clone size: .
D gene: .

CDR3 protein: CASSYRGGELFF
CDR3 DNA: TGTGCCAGCAGCTACCGAGGCGGGGAGCTGTTTTTT
V gene: TRBV7-9
CDR3 length: 12
J gene: TRBJ2-2
clone size: .
D gene: .

CDR3 protein: CASSPFVQDNEQFF
CDR3 DNA: TGTGCCAGCTCACCTTTCGTACAGGACAATGAGCAGTTCTTC
V gene: TRBV18
CDR3 length: 14
J gene: TRBJ2-1
clone size: .
D gene: .

CDR3 protein: CASSQADSSSYEQYF
CDR3 DNA: TGTGCCAGCAGCCAAGCGGACAGTAGCTCCTACGAGCAGTACTTC
V gene: TRBV5-8
CDR3 length: 15
J gene: TRBJ2-7
clone size: .
D gene: .

CDR3 protein: CASSLSPRHTGPSNTGELFF
CDR3 DNA: TGTGCCAGCAGCTTAAGCCCAAGGCATACGGGCCCGTCGAACACCGGGGAGCTGTTTTTT
V gene: TRBV7-3
CDR3 length: 20
J gene: TRBJ2-2
clone size: .
D gene: .

CDR3 protein: CSARSGYEQYF
CDR3 DNA: TGCAGTGCTAGAAGCGGCTACGAGCAGTACTTC
V gene: TRBV20-1
CDR3 length: 11
J gene: TRBJ2-7
clone size: few
D gene: .

CDR3 protein: CASRPVAVWEQYF
CDR3 DNA: TGTGCCAGCCGCCCGGTCGCCGTCTGGGAGCAGTACTTC
V gene: TRBV2
CDR3 length: 13
J gene: TRBJ2-7
clone size: .
D gene: .

CDR3 protein: CASSLVRGATASPLHF
CDR3 DNA: TGTGCCAGCAGCTTAGTTCGGGGAGCAACCGCTTCACCCCTCCACTTT
V gene: TRBV7-2
CDR3 length: 16
J gene: TRBJ1-6
clone size: .
D gene: .

CDR3 protein: CAISEGINQPQHF
CDR3 DNA: TGTGCCATCAGTGAGGGAATCAATCAGCCCCAGCATTTT
V gene: TRBV10-3
CDR3 length: 13
J gene: TRBJ1-5
clone size: .
D gene: .